This TCR beta chain emerged from a study of Tregs in tolerant kidney transplant recipients. Study overall: Sorting of CD4+CD25+CD127- cells followed approximately three-day belatacept mixed lymphocyte reactions, sometimes with roughly five-day graft donor restimulation. General study results and limits: Activated donor B cell expansion appeared to reveal the most relevant donor-specific TCRbeta repertoire.

Libraries were prepared by immunoSEQ multiplex PCR; TCRdb keeps only in-frame clonotypes and omits some of them. The data contain 35,000 to 50,000 clones, 95% to 96% of them singletons. Germline CDR1 reads SGHRS; CDR2 reads YFSETQ. V lost 0 bases to trimming and J lost 2 bases; unmatched junction nucleotides: 5. The CDR3 covers 16 residues. Remarks on this clone: Its cognate antigen is unknown.

The sequenced sample was Tregs from blood cultured with allogeneic cells. The sequence came from a human donor in good health. The V and J genes are TRBV5-1 and TRBJ1-2; 9 bases are shared with TRBD1. This CDR3 reads CASSLDRGLFNYGYTF. CDR3 DNA: TGCGCCAGCAGCTTGGACAGGGGGCTTTTCAACTATGGCTACACCTTC.